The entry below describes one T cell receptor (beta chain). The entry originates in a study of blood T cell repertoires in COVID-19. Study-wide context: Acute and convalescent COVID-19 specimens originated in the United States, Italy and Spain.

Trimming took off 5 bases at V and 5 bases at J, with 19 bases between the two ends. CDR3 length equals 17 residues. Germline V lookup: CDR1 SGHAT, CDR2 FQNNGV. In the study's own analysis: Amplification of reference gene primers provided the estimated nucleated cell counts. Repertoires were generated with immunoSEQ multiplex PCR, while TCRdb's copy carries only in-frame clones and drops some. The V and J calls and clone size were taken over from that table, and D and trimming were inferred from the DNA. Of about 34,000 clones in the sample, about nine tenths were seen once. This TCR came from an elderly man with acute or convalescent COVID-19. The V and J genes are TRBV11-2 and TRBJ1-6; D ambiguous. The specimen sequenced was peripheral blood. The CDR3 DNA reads TGTGCCAGCAGCGGGATACGGGCCTACGGGGATAATTCACCCCTCCACTTT. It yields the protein CASSGIRAYGDNSPLHF.